This TCR beta chain was obtained from a study of blood T cell repertoires in COVID-19. About the research overall: Whether acute or convalescent, the COVID-19 samples came from the United States, Italy and Spain. From T cells, B-cell-depleted T cells, or PBMCs came the material, which was cDNA or gDNA.

This clone was found many times. CDR3 length: 14 amino acids. Germline V CDR1 and CDR2: MNHEY, SMNVEV (reference sequence). V was clipped by 6 bases and J by 4 bases; unmatched bases: 5. The authors' processing: Cell counts per sample came from amplifying reference gene primers. Profiling relied on immunoSEQ multiplex PCR, and the TCRdb table lists in-frame clones only, not all of them. V, J and clone size reflect that table, while D and trimming were determined from the DNA. The sample consists of approximately 350,000 clones, about nine tenths of them appearing once. While infection was still active, Seattle patients were enrolled and then followed longitudinally.

This TCR was sampled from a woman in her forties or fifties with COVID-19, enrolled during active disease. Specimen: peripheral blood. This chain links TRBV27 with TRBJ2-2; the match to TRBD1 covers 7 bases. The DNA of the CDR3 is TGTGCCAGCAGGCTGGGACAGAGCACCGGGGAGCTGTTTTTT. Protein product: CASRLGQSTGELFF.